The clone carrying this TCR beta chain was counted between two and nine times. This CDR3 is built from 19 residues. V lost 0 bases and J lost 5; bases outside the gene matches: 13. CDR1 and CDR2 from the germline V gene are LGHNA and YNFKEQ. Using its own MiXCR run on the 5' RACE reads, TCRdb lists one record per CDR3 protein. The profile shows 340,000 or so distinct CDR3 sequences, roughly 14% of them singletons. These data are taken from a study of CD8 T cells in ankylosing spondylitis. The sequenced sample was blood, either unsorted or a sorted T cell fraction (not recorded which). The sequence came from a male donor with ankylosing spondylitis or in good health (not recorded which). The rearrangement uses TRBV4-2 and TRBJ2-1; 10 positions agree with TRBD2. The CDR3 region is CASSQDGDSGRKRDNEQFF. Written as DNA, the CDR3 is TGTGCCAGCAGCCAAGATGGGGATAGCGGGAGGAAGAGGGACAATGAGCAGTTCTTC.